This T cell receptor beta chain was sequenced in a study of spatial heterogeneity in lung cancer. Across the whole study: The donors were approximately 70 patients with non-small cell lung cancer that was early-stage and untreated. At a median of roughly 2 years after resection, follow-up PBMC samples were sequenced when available. Whole-study findings and limits: Whereas they appeared in blood less at follow-up, ubiquitous expanded tumor TCRs appeared there more at resection.

The CDR3 totals 17 residues. Germline V gives CDR1 DFQATT, CDR2 SNEGSKA (reference sequence). V gave up 1 base and J gave up 3 bases; unmatched junction bases: 12. This clonotype appeared many times. Antigen unknown. The time point denotes: blood at routine non-recurrence follow-up after resection. Unsorted tumor, nontumor lung tissue or cryopreserved PBMC supplied the whole RNA. TCRdb re-derived calls from the 5' RACE reads in MiXCR, one entry per CDR3 protein. The repertoire holds approximately 20,000 distinct CDR3 sequences, with around 9.6% as singletons. Sequences were derived from PBMCs, sampled at follow-up. The source of this sequence is a male donor with early-stage non-small cell lung cancer. The V call is TRBV20-1, the J call TRBJ2-7; 10 bases map to TRBD2. CDR3 in DNA: TGCAGTGCTAGAGGTCCCCCGCCTAGCGGGGGTATCTACGAGCAGTACTTC. This translates into CSARGPPPSGGIYEQYF.